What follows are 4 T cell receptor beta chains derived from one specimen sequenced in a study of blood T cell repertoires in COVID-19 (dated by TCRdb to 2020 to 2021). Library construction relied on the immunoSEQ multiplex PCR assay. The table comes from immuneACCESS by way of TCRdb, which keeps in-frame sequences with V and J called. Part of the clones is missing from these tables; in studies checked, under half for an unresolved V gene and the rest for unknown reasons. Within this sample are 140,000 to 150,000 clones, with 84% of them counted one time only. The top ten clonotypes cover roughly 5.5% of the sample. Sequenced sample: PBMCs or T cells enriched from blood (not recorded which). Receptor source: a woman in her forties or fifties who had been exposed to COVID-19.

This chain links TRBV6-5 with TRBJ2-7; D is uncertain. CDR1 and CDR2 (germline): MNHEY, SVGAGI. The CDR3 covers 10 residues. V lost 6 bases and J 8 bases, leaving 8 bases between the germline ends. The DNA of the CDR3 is TGTGCCAGCAGGTCAGGAAAGCAGTACTTC. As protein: CASRSGKQYF.

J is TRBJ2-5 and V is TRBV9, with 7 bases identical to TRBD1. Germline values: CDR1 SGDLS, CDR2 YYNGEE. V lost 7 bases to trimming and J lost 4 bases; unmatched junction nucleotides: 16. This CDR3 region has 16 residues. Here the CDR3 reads CASAPRRQGGLETQYF. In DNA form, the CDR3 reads TGTGCCAGCGCCCCTAGGAGACAGGGCGGATTAGAGACCCAGTACTTC.

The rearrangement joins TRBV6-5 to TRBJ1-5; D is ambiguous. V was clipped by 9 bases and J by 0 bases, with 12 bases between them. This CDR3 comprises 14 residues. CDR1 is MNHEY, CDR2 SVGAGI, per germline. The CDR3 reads CASLETGSNQPQHF. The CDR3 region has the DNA TGTGCCAGTCTGGAGACGGGTAGCAATCAGCCCCAGCATTTT.

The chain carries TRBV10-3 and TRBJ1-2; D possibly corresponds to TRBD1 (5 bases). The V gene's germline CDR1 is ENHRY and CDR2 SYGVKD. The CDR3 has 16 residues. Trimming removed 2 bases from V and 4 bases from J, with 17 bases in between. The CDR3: CAISEGAPGGGYGYTF. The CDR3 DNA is TGTGCCATCAGTGAGGGGGCTCCCGGGGGTGGCTATGGCTACACCTTC.